A single sample is the source of the 19 T cell receptor beta chains below, sequenced in a study of OX40 agonist ivuxolimab in advanced cancers. The protocol was immunoSEQ multiplex PCR, while the TCRdb copy is restricted to in-frame clones and leaves out a portion. Counted here are about 53,000 clones, 85% to 90% occurring once; the ten biggest clones make up approximately 11%. Sequenced here: CD4+ or CD8+ T cells sorted from blood, sampled in a trial of the OX40 agonist ivuxolimab. The receptor set was obtained from an adult with an advanced solid tumor such as melanoma, head and neck, liver or kidney cancer.

The chain carries TRBV28 and TRBJ1-5; no clear D. Trimming removed 1 base from V and 1 base from J, with 5 bases in between. CDR3 length equals 14 residues. Per the germline V gene, CDR1 is MDHEN and CDR2 is SYDVKM. The CDR3 region has the DNA TGTGCCAGCAGTTTATCTATCAGCAATCAGCCCCAGCATTTT. Its translation: CASSLSISNQPQHF.

The V gene is TRBV6-4, the J gene TRBJ2-2, with 9 positions matching TRBD2. V was pared by 5 bases and J by 6 bases, with 7 bases of the junction left unmatched. CDR1 and CDR2 from the germline V gene are MRHNA and SNTAGT. This CDR3 has 15 residues. CDR3 coding DNA: TGTGCCAGCAGTCTGGATAGCGGGGGCGCCGGGGAGCTGTTTTTT. Amino acid sequence: CASSLDSGGAGELFF.

The V call is TRBV28, the J call TRBJ1-1; D is unclear. The germline V and J ends were trimmed by 3 bases and 6 bases, with 8 bases remaining between them. The germline CDR1 and CDR2 sequences are MDHEN and SYDVKM. This CDR3 comprises 12 residues. This CDR3 is CASSLKRAEAFF. Here the CDR3 DNA reads TGTGCCAGCAGTTTGAAGCGCGCTGAAGCTTTCTTT.

This sequence joins TRBV6-4 and TRBJ1-2, with D hard to call. Germline CDR1 reads MRHNA; CDR2 reads SNTAGT. The CDR3 runs 15 residues. The germline V and J ends were trimmed by 0 bases and 6 bases, with 14 bases remaining between them. As DNA, the CDR3 is TGTGCCAGCAGTGACTCGGGCAGGACGGCAGATGGCTACACCTTC. Protein: CASSDSGRTADGYTF.

The genes are TRBV11-1 and TRBJ1-1; D is undetermined. Trimming took 3 bases from V and 0 from J, leaving 8 bases between them. There are 14 residues in the CDR3. From germline, CDR1 is SGHAT and CDR2 FQDESV (reference sequence). The CDR3 loop is CASSLNTMNTEAFF. CDR3 nucleotides: TGTGCCAGCAGCTTGAACACAATGAACACTGAAGCTTTCTTT.

This sequence joins TRBV2 and TRBJ2-3, with 10 bases identical to TRBD1. V shed 5 bases and J 5 bases; nucleotides not matched to a gene: 4. This CDR3 spans 14 amino acids. Germline lookup yields CDR1 SNHLY and CDR2 FYNNEI. The CDR3 nucleotides read TGTGCCAGCAGTCTACGGGACAGGGGAGATACGCAGTATTTT. Translation gives CASSLRDRGDTQYF. Full variable domain (remainder filled in from reference TRBV2 and TRBJ2-3): EPEVTQTPSHQVTQMGQEVILRCVPISNHLYFYWYRQILGQKVEFLVSFYNNEISEKSEIFDDQFSVERPDGSNFTLKIRSTKLEDSAMYFCASSLRDRGDTQYFGPGTRLTVL.

The gene calls are TRBV11-3 and TRBJ2-2; maybe TRBD2 (6 bases). Trimming left V 4 bases short and J 6 bases short, with 6 bases between. CDR3 length: 12 amino acids. Looked up from germline, CDR1 is SGHNT and CDR2 is YENEEA. This chain's CDR3 is CASSSGAGELFF. The CDR3 region has the DNA TGTGCCAGCAGCTCGGGGGCCGGGGAGCTGTTTTTT.

V and J are TRBV7-6 and TRBJ1-4; D gene uncertain. This CDR3 region has 15 residues. The V and J ends lost 1 base and 7 bases respectively, with 13 bases between them. Germline CDR1 SGHVS, CDR2 FNYEAQ. CDR3 nucleotide sequence: TGTGCCAGCAGCTTAGGGGGAACGACGGGTGAAAAACTGTTTTTT. Its protein product is CASSLGGTTGEKLFF.

The chain uses TRBV19 and TRBJ2-7, with 10 bases lining up with TRBD2. Germline V gene data show CDR1 as LNHDA and CDR2 as SQIVND (reference sequence). The length of the CDR3 is 15 residues. Germline trimming cut 5 bases from V and 0 bases from J; bases unmatched to any gene: 4. Written as DNA, the CDR3 is TGTGCCAGTAGTCCTAGCGGGAGCGACTCCTACGAGCAGTACTTC. Protein sequence: CASSPSGSDSYEQYF.

This clone was seen once. The gene calls are TRBV6-1 and TRBJ2-1; D is ambiguous. Per the germline V gene, CDR1 is MNHNS and CDR2 is SASEGT. The CDR3 sequence is 15 residues long. Trimming pared 5 bases from V and 0 bases from J, leaving 11 bases between. CDR3 region: CASSKLRNSYNEQFF. CDR3 nucleotide sequence: TGTGCCAGCAGTAAGTTGCGGAACTCCTACAATGAGCAGTTCTTC.

In this sample, this clone turned up once. The rearrangement links TRBV7-9 to TRBJ1-1, with D possibly being TRBD1 (5 bases). The CDR3 has 15 residues. V was clipped by 2 bases and J by 0 bases, with 10 bases between them. Looked up from germline, CDR1 is SEHNR and CDR2 is FQNEAQ (reference sequence). The CDR3 loop is CASSLTGTMNTEAFF. For the CDR3, the DNA is TGTGCCAGCAGCTTAACCGGGACGATGAACACTGAAGCTTTCTTT.

The V call is TRBV7-9, the J call TRBJ2-7, with 12 bases lining up with TRBD2. V shed 5 bases, J shed 2 bases, and the junction held 7 bases outside the gene matches. The CDR3 totals 16 residues. Per germline, CDR1 SEHNR and CDR2 FQNEAQ (reference sequence). CDR3 region: CASSLRTSGAPYEQYF. For the CDR3, the DNA is TGTGCCAGCAGCCTTCGGACTAGCGGGGCCCCCTACGAGCAGTACTTC.

Only one count was recorded for this clone. This chain links TRBV18 with TRBJ1-2, with TRBD1 identical over 7 bases. The CDR3 sequence is 15 residues long. V shed 5 bases and J 4 bases; nucleotides not matched to a gene: 10. Per germline, CDR1 KGHSH and CDR2 LQKENI. The CDR3 DNA is TGTGCCAGCTCAGAGACTAGGGGACAGTTCTATGGCTACACCTTC. It specifies CASSETRGQFYGYTF.

This clone was recorded once. The rearrangement links TRBV18 to TRBJ2-1, with D possibly being TRBD1 (6 bases). The CDR3 length is 16 residues. Germline assignment: CDR1 KGHSH and CDR2 LQKENI. Trimming stripped 2 bases from V and 9 bases from J, with 20 bases between. The DNA for the CDR3 is TGTGCCAGCTCACCATTTGTGCACAGGGAGTGGGGTGAGCAGTTCTTC. Translating it yields CASSPFVHREWGEQFF.

This clone was counted a single time. This chain links TRBV28 with TRBJ1-2, with 10 bases that match TRBD1. This CDR3 spans 15 amino acids. Germline CDR1 is MDHEN and CDR2 is SYDVKM. V lost 2 bases and J lost 7; bases outside the gene matches: 7. DNA for the CDR3: TGTGCCAGCAGTTTAATGCGACAGGGGGCGTTTGGCTACACCTTC. Protein: CASSLMRQGAFGYTF.

The chain combines TRBV9 with TRBJ1-3; D uncertain. This CDR3 has 12 amino acids. Germline assignment: CDR1 SGDLS and CDR2 YYNGEE. The V end lost 1 base, the J end lost 5 bases, and 4 bases lay between the germline ends. The chain's CDR3 is CASSVSRNTIYF. Here the CDR3 DNA reads TGTGCCAGCAGCGTAAGTAGAAACACCATATATTTT.

This rearrangement joins TRBV6-1 to TRBJ1-4; D is ambiguous. The V gene's germline CDR1 is MNHNS and CDR2 SASEGT. The V gene lost 6 bases and the J gene lost 0 bases, with 11 bases spanning the gap. This CDR3 comprises 15 residues. The CDR3 region is CASSLGRSTNEKLFF. CDR3 in DNA: TGTGCCAGCAGCCTCGGGAGGTCAACTAATGAAAAACTGTTTTTT.

This clone appeared a few times. This sequence joins TRBV6-1 and TRBJ2-5; tentatively, D is TRBD2 (7 bases). The germline V and J ends were trimmed by 4 bases and 5 bases, with 20 bases remaining between them. The CDR3 loop spans 16 amino acids. Germline CDR1 MNHNS, CDR2 SASEGT. Here the CDR3 reads CASSVRVAGAVETQYF. The CDR3 bases are TGTGCCAGCAGTGTAAGGGTCGCGGGGGCGGTGGAGACCCAGTACTTC.

This clone occurred once. The V call is TRBV30, the J call TRBJ1-2; possible D gene TRBD1, 5 bases. Per germline, CDR1 GTSNPN and CDR2 SVGIG (reference sequence). Trimming pared 0 bases from V and 4 bases from J, leaving 15 bases between. The length of the CDR3 is 15 residues. The chain's CDR3 is CAWSVGGSAVYGYTF. CDR3 nucleotide sequence: TGTGCCTGGAGTGTTGGGGGGTCCGCTGTCTATGGCTACACCTTC.